These 8 T cell receptor beta chains were all obtained from the same sample, sequenced in a study of CD8 T cell repertoires and HIV-1 epitope variants. The table came from immunoSEQ multiplex PCR; TCRdb's copy has only in-frame clones and leaves some out. The sample holds 5,400 or so clones, 50% to 75% seen once. These receptors lack a known antigen. The sequencing input was cultured CD8+ T cells derived from PBMCs. Receptors were obtained from a male donor with HIV.

The chain links TRBV18 to TRBJ1-1; D unresolved. The CDR3 loop spans 14 amino acids. V shed 3 bases and J shed 1 base, with 9 bases lying between them. CDR1 is KGHSH and CDR2 is LQKENI in the germline V gene. Written as DNA, the CDR3 is TGTGCCAGCTCACCTGAAGGAGGGAACACTGAAGCTTTCTTT. This gives the protein CASSPEGGNTEAFF. Complete variable domain (other parts from reference TRBV18 and TRBJ1-1): NAGVMQNPRHLVRRRGQEARLRCSPMKGHSHVYWYRQLPEEGLKFMVYLQKENIIDESGMPKERFSAEFPKEGPSILRIQQVVRGDSAAYFCASSPEGGNTEAFFGQGTRLTVV.

The V gene is TRBV9, the J gene TRBJ1-1, with TRBD1 matching over 8 bases. Per germline, CDR1 SGDLS and CDR2 YYNGEE. The CDR3 length is 15 residues. V dropped 2 bases and J dropped 1; count of bases not matched to a gene: 4. The CDR3 reads CASSVSGTGNTEAFF. CDR3 in DNA: TGTGCCAGCAGCGTTTCCGGGACAGGGAACACTGAAGCTTTCTTT.

The rearrangement uses TRBV5-1 and TRBJ1-2, with 7 bases matching TRBD1. In germline, CDR1 is SGHRS, CDR2 YFSETQ. J gave up 3 bases and V 0 bases, and 5 bases lay outside the gene matches. The CDR3 spans 15 residues. CDR3 loop: CASSLGGGGDYGYTF. CDR3 coding DNA: TGCGCCAGCAGCTTGGGAGGAGGGGGCGACTATGGCTACACCTTC.

V and J are TRBV28 and TRBJ1-5; D is ambiguous. The germline V gene has CDR1 MDHEN and CDR2 SYDVKM. V was trimmed by 6 bases and J by 0 bases, leaving 9 bases between them. This CDR3 has 14 residues. In DNA, the CDR3 is TGTGCCAGCAGAATTGAGTATAGCAATCAGCCCCAGCATTTT. It yields the protein CASRIEYSNQPQHF. The variable domain in full, completed from reference TRBV28 and TRBJ1-5, reads DVKVTQSSRYLVKRTGEKVFLECVQDMDHENMFWYRQDPGLGLRLIYFSYDVKMKEKGDIPEGYSVSREKKERFSLILESASTNQTSMYLCASRIEYSNQPQHFGDGTRLSIL.

The chain combines TRBV27 with TRBJ2-2; 9 nucleotides line up with TRBD2. Germline V gives CDR1 MNHEY, CDR2 SMNVEV (reference sequence). The CDR3 length is 15 residues. V dropped 5 bases and J dropped 2; count of bases not matched to a gene: 3. CDR3 sequence (DNA): TGTGCCAGCAGTCCGACTAGCGGAAACACCGGGGAGCTGTTTTTT. It is translated as CASSPTSGNTGELFF.

This chain connects TRBV19 to TRBJ1-5, with a weak D call TRBD1 (5 bases). Germline V gene lookup returns CDR1 LNHDA and CDR2 SQIVND (reference sequence). V lost 6 bases, J lost 3 bases, and 15 bases lay in between. CDR3 length equals 15 residues. The CDR3 protein is CASRSTGRNNQPQHF. The CDR3 DNA sequence: TGTGCCAGTAGGTCCACAGGTCGTAACAATCAGCCCCAGCATTTT.

The chain joins TRBV5-1 to TRBJ2-5, with D tentatively TRBD2 (6 bases). The CDR3 has 12 residues. Germline V CDR1 and CDR2: SGHRS, YFSETQ. The V and J ends lost 4 bases and 5 bases respectively, with 9 bases between them. CDR3 sequence reads: CASSGGIETQYF. The CDR3 DNA reads as TGCGCCAGCAGCGGGGGGATTGAGACCCAGTACTTC. Filled out from reference TRBV5-1 and TRBJ2-5, the complete variable domain reads KAGVTQTPRYLIKTRGQQVTLSCSPISGHRSVSWYQQTPGQGLQFLFEYFSETQRNKGNFPGRFSGRQFSNSRSEMNVSTLELGDSALYLCASSGGIETQYFGPGTRLLVL.

Comment on this clone: Its ends do not fully match the called genes, so a read error is possible. The chain has TRBV6-1 and TRBJ2-7; D uncertain. The CDR3 is 15 amino acids. Per germline, CDR1 MNHNS and CDR2 SASEGT. In nucleotides, the CDR3 is TGTGCCAGCAGTGAATGGGCAGGCGACGCCTACGGGCAGTACTTC. It codes for CASSEWAGDAYGQYF.